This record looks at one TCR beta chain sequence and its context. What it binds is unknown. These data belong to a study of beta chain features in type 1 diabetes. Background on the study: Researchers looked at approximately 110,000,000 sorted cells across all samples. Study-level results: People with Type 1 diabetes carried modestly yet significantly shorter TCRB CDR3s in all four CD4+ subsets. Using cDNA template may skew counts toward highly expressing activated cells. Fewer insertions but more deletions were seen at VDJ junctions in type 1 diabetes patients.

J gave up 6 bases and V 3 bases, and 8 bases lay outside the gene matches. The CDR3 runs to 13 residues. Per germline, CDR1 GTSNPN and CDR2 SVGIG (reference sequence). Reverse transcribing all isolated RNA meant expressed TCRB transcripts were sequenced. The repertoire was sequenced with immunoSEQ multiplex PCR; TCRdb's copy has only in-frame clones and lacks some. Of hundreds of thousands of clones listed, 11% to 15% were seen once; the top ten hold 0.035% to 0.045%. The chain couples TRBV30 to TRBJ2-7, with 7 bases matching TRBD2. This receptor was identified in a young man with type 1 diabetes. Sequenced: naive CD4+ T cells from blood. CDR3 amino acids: CAWRPGGSGEQYF. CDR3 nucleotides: TGTGCCTGGAGGCCCGGGGGGTCGGGCGAGCAGTACTTC.